Below are 17 T cell receptor beta chains sequenced from a single sample in a study of blood T cell repertoires in COVID-19. Assay used: immunoSEQ multiplex PCR; TCRdb lists only in-frame clones, some missing. Found here are approximately 150,000 clones, around four fifths of them singletons; the top ten hold more than 5%. Input material: PBMCs or T cells enriched from blood (not recorded which). These receptors were obtained from a woman between 40 and 55 years old who had recovered from COVID-19.

The chain combines TRBV4-2 with TRBJ2-5; TRBD2 might be the D (7 bases). Trimming removed 2 bases at V and 2 bases at J, with 18 bases between. The CDR3 is made up of 17 amino acids. Germline values: CDR1 LGHNA, CDR2 YNFKEQ. Written as DNA, the CDR3 is TGTGCCAGCAGCCAAAACCCTGGAGGGGGGGCTCAAGAGACCCAGTACTTC. It is translated as CASSQNPGGGAQETQYF.

This chain links TRBV6-4 with TRBJ1-1; 8 nucleotides agree with TRBD1. The CDR3 covers 13 residues. V lost 9 bases and J lost 1; bases outside the gene matches: 4. Germline CDR1 is MRHNA and CDR2 is SNTAGT. CDR3 sequence reads: CASRGTGNTEAFF. CDR3 sequence (DNA): TGTGCCAGTAGAGGGACAGGGAACACTGAAGCTTTCTTT.

Only a few counts were recorded for this clone. This chain links TRBV6-1 with TRBJ1-5, with D unresolved. The germline V gene has CDR1 MNHNS and CDR2 SASEGT. Trimming shortened V by 2 bases and J by 0 bases, and 11 bases separated the two germline ends. The CDR3 runs to 16 residues. In nucleotides, the CDR3 is TGTGCCAGCAGTGAACCTCATCGGGGTAGCAATCAGCCCCAGCATTTT. This codes for CASSEPHRGSNQPQHF.

This clone was seen a few times. The gene calls are TRBV19 and TRBJ2-3; the D gene is possibly TRBD2 (6 bases). This CDR3 is built from 20 residues. V shed 0 bases and J shed 0 bases, with 22 bases lying between them. CDR1 and CDR2 from the germline V gene are LNHDA and SQIVND (reference sequence). This CDR3 reads CASSIDRTAGKVFSTDTQYF. CDR3 DNA: TGTGCCAGTAGTATAGATAGGACGGCGGGAAAAGTTTTTAGCACAGATACGCAGTATTTT.

This clone was detected only a few times. The CDR3 sequence is CASSFLSPGLAGGLYNEQFF. The CDR3 bases are TGTGCCAGCAGTTTTTTGTCCCCCGGACTAGCGGGGGGACTTTACAATGAGCAGTTCTTC. The chain couples TRBV28 to TRBJ2-1, with TRBD2 matching 14 bases. The CDR3 contains 20 residues. Germline V lookup: CDR1 MDHEN, CDR2 SYDVKM. Trimming cost V 3 bases and J 4 bases; bases outside gene matches: 14.

A few counts support this clone. The chain uses TRBV24-1 and TRBJ1-1; 8 nucleotides agree with TRBD1. Germline V gene data show CDR1 as KGHDR and CDR2 as SFDVKD. V was pared by 5 bases and J by 3 bases, with 7 bases of the junction left unmatched. The CDR3 length is 15 residues. The CDR3 sequence is CATSATGGRHTEAFF. CDR3 nucleotides: TGTGCCACCAGTGCAACAGGGGGTCGCCACACTGAAGCTTTCTTT.

The chain combines TRBV27 with TRBJ2-7, with a tentative D call TRBD1 (6 bases). Germline-derived CDR1 and CDR2 are MNHEY and SMNVEV (reference sequence). V lost 8 bases to trimming and J lost 2 bases, with 19 bases between them. This CDR3 is 15 amino acids long. CDR3 sequence reads: CASARGAGEAYEQYF. CDR3 nucleotide sequence: TGTGCCAGCGCACGGGGAGCAGGGGAAGCCTACGAGCAGTACTTC.

The rearrangement joins TRBV19 to TRBJ2-1; 12 bases are a match to TRBD2. The CDR3 length is 17 residues. Germline assignment: CDR1 LNHDA and CDR2 SQIVND (reference sequence). V was clipped by 6 bases and J by 4 bases; unmatched bases: 10. The CDR3 loop reads CASRSSTSGRDYNEQFF. CDR3 DNA: TGTGCCAGTAGATCATCGACTAGCGGGAGAGATTACAATGAGCAGTTCTTC.

The chain is built from TRBV11-3 and TRBJ2-3; D is undetermined. V was cut by 5 bases and J by 8 bases, with 14 bases left in between. This CDR3 spans 13 amino acids. Germline CDR1 is SGHNT and CDR2 is YENEEA. CDR3 DNA sequence: TGTGCCAGCAGCCACCCGGGTTTTGGTACGCAGTATTTT. It encodes CASSHPGFGTQYF.

The chain combines TRBV19 with TRBJ1-1; TRBD1 matches at 8 bases. The J segment lost 8 bases and the V segment lost 6 bases, leaving 5 bases of the junction unmatched. The CDR3 totals 12 residues. Per the germline V gene, CDR1 is LNHDA and CDR2 is SQIVND (reference sequence). The CDR3 spells CASRTGAGEAFF. The DNA for the CDR3 is TGTGCCAGTAGGACAGGGGCTGGAGAAGCTTTCTTT. The full variable domain, completed using reference TRBV19 and TRBJ1-1, is DGGITQSPKYLFRKEGQNVTLSCEQNLNHDAMYWYRQDPGQGLRLIYYSQIVNDFQKGDIAEGYSVSREKKESFPLTVTSAQKNPTAFYLCASRTGAGEAFFGQGTRLTVV.

Remarks on this clone: In the same sample, other DNA sequences code for this CDR3. The chain has TRBV4-1 and TRBJ1-3; no definite D call. This CDR3 is built from 15 residues. Germline CDR1 reads MGHRA; CDR2 reads YSYEKL. The V end was cut by 0 bases, the J end by 1 base, with 7 bases between. CDR3 protein: CASSQDPVSGNTIYF. For the CDR3, the DNA is TGCGCCAGCAGCCAAGATCCAGTGTCTGGAAACACCATATATTTT.

In the case of this clone: Relative to the germline gene, one junction end is altered; a read error may explain this. Different DNA sequences within this sample yield the same CDR3. The chain joins TRBV18 to TRBJ1-2; no definite D call. This CDR3 has 14 amino acids. Germline loops: CDR1 KGHSH, CDR2 LQKENI. The CDR3 loop is CASSPLGASYGYTF. CDR3 bases: TGTGCCAGCTCACCTCTGGGCGCCTCCTATGGCTATACCTTC. The variable domain in full, completed from reference TRBV18 and TRBJ1-2, reads NAGVMQNPRHLVRRRGQEARLRCSPMKGHSHVYWYRQLPEEGLKFMVYLQKENIIDESGMPKERFSAEFPKEGPSILRIQQVVRGDSAAYFCASSPLGASYGYTFGSGTRLTVV.

J is TRBJ1-6 and V is TRBV19; 9 positions match TRBD1. The CDR3 covers 16 residues. The V segment lost 1 base and the J segment 8 bases; nucleotides outside the gene matches: 6. Germline V gene lookup returns CDR1 LNHDA and CDR2 SQIVND (reference sequence). The CDR3 loop reads CASSIGDRAGDSPLHF. CDR3 bases: TGTGCCAGTAGTATAGGGGACAGGGCCGGAGATTCACCCCTCCACTTT.

This chain connects TRBV7-2 to TRBJ1-1; D is uncertain. The CDR3 length is 11 residues. V lost 5 bases to trimming and J lost 3 bases, with 4 bases between them. Germline loops: CDR1 SGHTA, CDR2 FQGNSA. The CDR3 nucleotides read TGTGCCAGCAGCCAGGACACTGAAGCTTTCTTT. Translated, it gives CASSQDTEAFF.

V usage is TRBV5-5 and J usage is TRBJ2-7; 7 bases fit TRBD2. After removal of 0 bases from V and 4 bases from J, the junction contained 7 bases not matched to a gene. In germline, CDR1 is SGHKS, CDR2 YYEKEE (reference sequence). The CDR3 sequence is 15 residues long. CDR3 region: CASSLEGLPLYEQYF. CDR3 bases: TGTGCCAGCAGCTTGGAGGGACTACCACTTTACGAGCAGTACTTC.

This rearrangement joins TRBV25-1 to TRBJ1-1; 7 nucleotides match TRBD1. Germline V lookup: CDR1 MGHDK, CDR2 SYGVNS. The CDR3 sequence is 13 residues long. V shed 4 bases, J shed 6 bases, and the junction held 5 bases outside the gene matches. In DNA form, the CDR3 reads TGTGCCAGCAGTGCCGACAGGGTCTCTGAAGCTTTCTTT. Its translation is CASSADRVSEAFF.

The chain links TRBV19 to TRBJ1-1; D gene ambiguous. V gave up 7 bases and J gave up 0 bases, with 15 bases separating them. Germline CDR1 is LNHDA and CDR2 is SQIVND (reference sequence). This CDR3 spans 15 amino acids. CDR3 region: CASNWASGVNTEAFF. As DNA, the CDR3 is TGTGCCAGTAACTGGGCCAGCGGAGTGAACACTGAAGCTTTCTTT. The full variable domain, completed using reference TRBV19 and TRBJ1-1, is DGGITQSPKYLFRKEGQNVTLSCEQNLNHDAMYWYRQDPGQGLRLIYYSQIVNDFQKGDIAEGYSVSREKKESFPLTVTSAQKNPTAFYLCASNWASGVNTEAFFGQGTRLTVV.